These 26 T cell receptor beta chains share one sample of origin, sequenced in a study of blood T cell repertoires in COVID-19. The assay was immunoSEQ multiplex PCR, and TCRdb's table has in-frame clones only and misses some. In the table there are more than 200,000 clones, 83% of which are singletons. Material for sequencing was peripheral blood. These receptors were obtained from a woman between 40 and 50 years old with active or convalescent COVID-19.

The gene calls are TRBV2 and TRBJ1-1; D unresolved. The CDR3 covers 14 residues. Germline V gene data show CDR1 as SNHLY and CDR2 as FYNNEI. With 7 bases removed from V and 0 bases from J, the gap between germline ends came to 12 bases. CDR3 sequence: CASILGGLNTEAFF. In nucleotides, the CDR3 is TGTGCCAGCATCCTCGGAGGGCTGAACACTGAAGCTTTCTTT.

This chain links TRBV30 with TRBJ2-5; D is possibly TRBD1 (5 bases). Germline loops: CDR1 GTSNPN, CDR2 SVGIG (reference sequence). V was trimmed by 4 bases and J by 3 bases, leaving 9 bases between them. CDR3 length equals 12 residues. CDR3 sequence: CAWTPGKETQYF. DNA of the CDR3: TGTGCCTGGACGCCAGGGAAAGAGACCCAGTACTTC. Combining the CDR3 with reference TRBV30 and TRBJ2-5 gives the whole variable domain SQTIHQWPATLVQPVGSPLSLECTVEGTSNPNLYWYRQAAGRGLQLLFYSVGIGQISSEVPQNLSASRPQDRQFILSSKKLLLSDSGFYLCAWTPGKETQYFGPGTRLLVL.

This sequence joins TRBV30 and TRBJ2-3, with D possibly matching TRBD2 (5 bases). This CDR3 spans 13 amino acids. In germline, CDR1 is GTSNPN, CDR2 SVGIG (reference sequence). The V end lost 4 bases, the J end lost 4 bases, and 12 bases lay between the germline ends. The CDR3 region is CAWTLDLADTQYF. DNA of the CDR3: TGTGCCTGGACCCTGGACTTGGCAGATACGCAGTATTTT. Based on the CDR3 plus reference TRBV30 and TRBJ2-3, the full variable domain is SQTIHQWPATLVQPVGSPLSLECTVEGTSNPNLYWYRQAAGRGLQLLFYSVGIGQISSEVPQNLSASRPQDRQFILSSKKLLLSDSGFYLCAWTLDLADTQYFGPGTRLTVL.

CDR3 in DNA: TGTGCCAGCAGCCGGGGTGGTTCACCCCTCCACTTT. It encodes CASSRGGSPLHF. The rearrangement uses TRBV11-3 and TRBJ1-6; D not resolved. The CDR3 contains 12 residues. V was cut by 5 bases and J by 9 bases, with 8 bases left in between. Germline-derived CDR1 and CDR2 are SGHNT and YENEEA.

J is TRBJ1-1 and V is TRBV3-1 (or the pseudogene TRBV3-2); TRBD1 agrees at 7 bases. The germline V gene encodes CDR1 LGHDT and CDR2 YNNKEL (reference sequence). V was pared by 4 bases and J by 0 bases, with 17 bases of the junction left unmatched. The CDR3 extends over 19 amino acids. In DNA form, the CDR3 reads TGTGCCAGCAGCCGCCAACCTTGGGGGACAGTGATCATGAACACTGAAGCTTTCTTT. This gives the protein CASSRQPWGTVIMNTEAFF.

As to this clone: The junction shows a germline mismatch at one end, possibly a read error. The V call is TRBV7-7, the J call TRBJ1-6; D gene ambiguous. There are 15 residues in the CDR3. CDR1 and CDR2 from the germline V gene are SSHAT and FNYEAQ (reference sequence). The CDR3 bases are TGTGCTAGCAGATACCGGGGTCGCTATAATTCACCCCTCCACTTT. Amino acid sequence: CASRYRGRYNSPLHF.

The V and J genes are TRBV6-2 or TRBV6-3 and TRBJ2-5; possibly TRBD1 for D (6 bases). Trimming left V 2 bases short and J 0 bases short, with 10 bases between. The germline CDR1 and CDR2 sequences are MNHEY and SVGEGT. This CDR3 comprises 15 residues. CDR3 coding DNA: TGTGCCAGCAGTTACCCAGGGACACACCAAGAGACCCAGTACTTC. It is translated as CASSYPGTHQETQYF.

The V call is TRBV3-1 (or the pseudogene TRBV3-2), the J call TRBJ2-5, with unresolved D. This CDR3 region has 16 residues. The V and J ends lost 2 bases and 2 bases respectively, with 15 bases between them. Per germline, CDR1 LGHDT and CDR2 YNNKEL (reference sequence). Here the CDR3 reads CASSQFAAATQETQYF. The DNA of the CDR3 is TGTGCCAGCAGCCAATTCGCGGCGGCAACTCAAGAGACCCAGTACTTC.

V usage is TRBV2 and J usage is TRBJ2-1; D not certain. Per the germline V gene, CDR1 is SNHLY and CDR2 is FYNNEI. V was clipped by 3 bases and J by 9 bases, with 6 bases between them. This CDR3 has 11 amino acids. For the CDR3, the DNA is TGTGCCAGCAGTGACGGAGTTGAGCAGTTCTTC. Protein: CASSDGVEQFF.

The rearrangement uses TRBV19 and TRBJ2-6; possibly TRBD1 for D (6 bases). V dropped 3 bases and J dropped 0 bases, with 9 bases sitting between them. The germline V gene encodes CDR1 LNHDA and CDR2 SQIVND (reference sequence). CDR3 length: 16 residues. The CDR3 here is CASSMTGPSGANVLTF. CDR3 bases: TGTGCCAGTAGTATGACAGGACCCTCTGGGGCCAACGTCCTGACTTTC.

The V gene is TRBV7-8, the J gene TRBJ1-1; D is possibly TRBD1 (6 bases). Trimming pared 3 bases from V and 1 base from J, leaving 15 bases between. Germline CDR1 SGHVS, CDR2 FQNEAQ. The CDR3 runs to 16 residues. The CDR3 loop reads CASSFGRGDGNTEAFF. Here the CDR3 DNA reads TGTGCCAGCAGCTTCGGCAGGGGAGATGGGAACACTGAAGCTTTCTTT.

The J gene is TRBJ2-3, the V gene TRBV5-1; D is unclear. This CDR3 is built from 15 residues. V was pared by 0 bases and J by 2 bases, with 10 bases between. CDR1 is SGHRS, CDR2 YFSETQ, per germline. CDR3 loop: CASSLEGAPTDTQYF. The CDR3 bases are TGCGCCAGCAGCTTGGAAGGAGCCCCCACAGATACGCAGTATTTT.

A few counts support this clone. V and J are TRBV19 and TRBJ2-1, with 7 bases aligning to TRBD1. Germline V lookup: CDR1 LNHDA, CDR2 SQIVND (reference sequence). V lost 3 bases and J lost 7; bases outside the gene matches: 6. This CDR3 has 14 amino acids. The CDR3 bases are TGTGCCAGTAGTATTATAGGCAGGGGGAATGAGCAGTTCTTC. Amino acids: CASSIIGRGNEQFF.

CDR3 sequence reads: CASSYGLAGYNEQFF. The CDR3 DNA reads as TGTGCCAGCAGTTACGGGCTAGCGGGGTACAATGAGCAGTTCTTC. The rearrangement uses TRBV6-5 and TRBJ2-1, with 9 bases lining up with TRBD2. The CDR3 is 15 residues long. Per germline, CDR1 MNHEY and CDR2 SVGAGI. The V gene end was trimmed by 2 bases and the J gene end by 4 bases; junction bases not matched to a gene: 3.

J is TRBJ2-5 and V is TRBV5-5; 10 bases are shared with TRBD2. The J segment lost 0 bases and the V segment lost 2 bases, leaving 1 base of the junction unmatched. CDR1 SGHKS and CDR2 YYEKEE come from the germline V gene (reference sequence). The CDR3 is made up of 15 amino acids. In DNA form, the CDR3 reads TGTGCCAGCAGCTTTAGCGGGGGGTACCAAGAGACCCAGTACTTC. Protein product: CASSFSGGYQETQYF.

This clone was observed a few times. CDR3 region: CASSIIFRNTEAFF. For the CDR3, the DNA is TGTGCCAGTAGTATAATCTTCAGAAACACTGAAGCTTTCTTT. The J gene is TRBJ1-1, the V gene TRBV19; no definite D call. CDR1 and CDR2 from the germline V gene are LNHDA and SQIVND (reference sequence). The V end lost 2 bases, the J end lost 2 bases, and 9 bases lay between the germline ends. The CDR3 is 14 amino acids.

The chain recombines TRBV5-1 with TRBJ1-2; D remains unclear. This CDR3 region has 15 residues. V gave up 0 bases and J gave up 0 bases, with 9 bases separating them. CDR1 and CDR2 from the germline V gene are SGHRS and YFSETQ. CDR3 in DNA: TGCGCCAGCAGCTTGGCGGCAGGAACTAACTATGGCTACACCTTC. Its translation: CASSLAAGTNYGYTF.

V gene TRBV4-3 combines with J gene TRBJ2-3; 7 nucleotides agree with TRBD2. From germline, CDR1 is LGHNA and CDR2 YSLEER. The CDR3 contains 15 residues. J was trimmed by 6 bases and V by 4 bases; bases with no gene match: 10. CDR3 region: CASSRSRLAGDTQYF. As DNA, the CDR3 is TGCGCCAGCAGCCGTTCGAGACTAGCCGGGGATACGCAGTATTTT.

The chain is built from TRBV11-2 and TRBJ1-6; tentative D call: TRBD1 (6 bases). The CDR3 has 13 residues. Trimming left V 3 bases short and J 7 bases short, with 7 bases between. Per germline, CDR1 SGHAT and CDR2 FQNNGV. CDR3 amino acids: CASSLDRNSPLHF. The CDR3, as DNA: TGTGCCAGCAGCTTGGACAGAAATTCACCCCTCCACTTT.

The gene calls are TRBV27 and TRBJ1-1, with no clear D. The CDR3 loop spans 15 amino acids. V was cut by 1 base and J by 0 bases, with 9 bases left in between. CDR1 and CDR2 (germline): MNHEY, SMNVEV (reference sequence). This chain's CDR3 is CASSLFGYMNTEAFF. CDR3 in DNA: TGTGCCAGCAGTTTATTCGGGTATATGAACACTGAAGCTTTCTTT.

The chain carries TRBV12-5 and TRBJ2-6, with 11 nucleotides matching TRBD2. Looked up from germline, CDR1 is LGHNT and CDR2 is FRNRAP. V lost 5 bases to trimming and J lost 0 bases; unmatched junction nucleotides: 6. The CDR3 contains 18 residues. CDR3 sequence reads: CASGTLAGGPSGANVLTF. In DNA, the CDR3 is TGTGCTAGTGGTACCTTAGCGGGGGGGCCCTCTGGGGCCAACGTCCTGACTTTC.

This chain links TRBV27 with TRBJ2-3; tentatively, D is TRBD2 (6 bases). Trimming took 3 bases from V and 9 from J, leaving 19 bases between them. Germline assignment: CDR1 MNHEY and CDR2 SMNVEV (reference sequence). This CDR3 is built from 15 residues. The CDR3: CASSLSGLPSRTQYF. In DNA, the CDR3 is TGTGCCAGCAGTTTGTCGGGACTCCCCTCGAGGACGCAGTATTTT.

CDR3 sequence reads: CASSLDGTGRTEAFF. CDR3 nucleotide sequence: TGTGCCAGCAGTTTGGACGGGACAGGGAGGACTGAAGCTTTCTTT. The chain has TRBV28 and TRBJ1-1, with TRBD1 matching 9 bases. This CDR3 region has 15 residues. The trim removed 3 bases at V and 5 bases at J, leaving 7 bases unmatched. In germline, CDR1 is MDHEN, CDR2 SYDVKM.

The genes are TRBV5-1 and TRBJ2-7; 9 nucleotides agree with TRBD2. CDR3 length equals 16 residues. Germline CDR1 and CDR2: SGHRS and YFSETQ. Trimming at V came to 3 bases and at J to 6 bases, leaving 13 bases not matched to a gene. In nucleotides, the CDR3 is TGCGCCAGCAGCTCGGCTGGGGGCGGGGGGGCCTCCGAGCAGTACTTC. Protein: CASSSAGGGGASEQYF.

The rearrangement links TRBV5-4 to TRBJ2-7, with D maybe TRBD2 (5 bases). With 5 bases removed from V and 5 bases from J, the gap between germline ends came to 14 bases. The CDR3 loop spans 13 amino acids. Germline CDR1 SGHNT, CDR2 YYREEE (reference sequence). The CDR3 DNA reads as TGTGCCAGCAGGAGTAGCGAGAAAAACGAGCAGTACTTC. This codes for CASRSSEKNEQYF.

This clone turned up a few times. The J gene is TRBJ2-7, the V gene TRBV9, with a tentative D call TRBD2 (6 bases). Germline-derived CDR1 and CDR2 are SGDLS and YYNGEE. Between the trimmed V and J ends, which lost 7 bases and 7 bases, there was a span of 18 bases. This CDR3 contains 13 residues. CDR3 in DNA: TGTGCCAGCGGGGGACTGGTCAGGCGGGAGCAGTACTTC. Protein product: CASGGLVRREQYF.